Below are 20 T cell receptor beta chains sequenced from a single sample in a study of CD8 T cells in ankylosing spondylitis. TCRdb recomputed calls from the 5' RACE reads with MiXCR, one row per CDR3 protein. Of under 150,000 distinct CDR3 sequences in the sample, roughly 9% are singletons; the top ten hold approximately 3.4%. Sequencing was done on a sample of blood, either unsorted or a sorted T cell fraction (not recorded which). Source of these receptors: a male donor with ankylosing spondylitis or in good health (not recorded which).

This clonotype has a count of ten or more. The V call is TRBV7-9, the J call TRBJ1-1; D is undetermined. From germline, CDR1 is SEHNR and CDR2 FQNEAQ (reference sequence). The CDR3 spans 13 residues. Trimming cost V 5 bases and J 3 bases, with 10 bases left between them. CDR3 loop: CASSPSVDTEAFF. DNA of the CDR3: TGTGCCAGCAGCCCCTCTGTAGACACTGAAGCTTTCTTT.

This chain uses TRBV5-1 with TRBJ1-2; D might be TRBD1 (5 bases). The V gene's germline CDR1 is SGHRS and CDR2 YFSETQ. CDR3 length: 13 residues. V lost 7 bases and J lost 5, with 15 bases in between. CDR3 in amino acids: CASARQGAYGYTF. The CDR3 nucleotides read TGCGCCAGCGCTAGGCAGGGCGCTTATGGCTACACCTTC.

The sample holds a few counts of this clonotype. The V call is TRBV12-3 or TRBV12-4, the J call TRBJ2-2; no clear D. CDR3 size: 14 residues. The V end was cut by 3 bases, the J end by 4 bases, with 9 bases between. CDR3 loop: CASSLATATGELFF. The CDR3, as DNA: TGTGCCAGCAGTTTGGCCACGGCCACCGGGGAGCTGTTTTTT.

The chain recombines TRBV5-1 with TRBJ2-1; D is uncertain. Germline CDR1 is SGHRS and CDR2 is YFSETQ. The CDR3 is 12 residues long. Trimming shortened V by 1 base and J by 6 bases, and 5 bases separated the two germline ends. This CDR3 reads CASSLTSNEQFF. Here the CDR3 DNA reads TGCGCCAGCAGCTTGACCTCCAATGAGCAGTTCTTC.

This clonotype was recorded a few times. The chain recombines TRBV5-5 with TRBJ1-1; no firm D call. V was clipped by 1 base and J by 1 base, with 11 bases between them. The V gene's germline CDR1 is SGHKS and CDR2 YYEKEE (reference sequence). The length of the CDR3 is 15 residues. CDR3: CASSLYGQKNTEAFF. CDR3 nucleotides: TGTGCCAGCAGCTTGTATGGTCAGAAGAACACTGAAGCTTTCTTT. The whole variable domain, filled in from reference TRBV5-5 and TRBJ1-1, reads DAGVTQSPTHLIKTRGQQVTLRCSPISGHKSVSWYQQVLGQGPQFIFQYYEKEERGRGNFPDRFSARQFPNYSSELNVNALLLGDSALYLCASSLYGQKNTEAFFGQGTRLTVV.

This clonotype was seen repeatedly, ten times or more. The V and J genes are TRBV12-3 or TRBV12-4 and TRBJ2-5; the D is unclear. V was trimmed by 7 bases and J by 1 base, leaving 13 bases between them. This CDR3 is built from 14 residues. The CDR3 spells CASTPGSSQETQYF. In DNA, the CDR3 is TGTGCCAGCACCCCCGGCTCGTCCCAAGAGACCCAGTACTTC.

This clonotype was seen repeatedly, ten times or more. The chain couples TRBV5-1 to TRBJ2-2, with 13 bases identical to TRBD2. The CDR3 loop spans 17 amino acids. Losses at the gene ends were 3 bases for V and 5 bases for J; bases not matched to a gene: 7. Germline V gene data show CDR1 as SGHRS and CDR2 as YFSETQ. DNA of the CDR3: TGCGCCAGCAGCTCCAGGACTAGCGGGAGCAGTACCGGGGAGCTGTTTTTT. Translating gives CASSSRTSGSSTGELFF.

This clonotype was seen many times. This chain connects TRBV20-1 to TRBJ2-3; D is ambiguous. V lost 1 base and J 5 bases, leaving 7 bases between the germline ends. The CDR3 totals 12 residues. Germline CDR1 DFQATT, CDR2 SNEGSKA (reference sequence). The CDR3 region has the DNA TGCAGTGCTAGAGGCCAACGAGATACGCAGTATTTT. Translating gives CSARGQRDTQYF.

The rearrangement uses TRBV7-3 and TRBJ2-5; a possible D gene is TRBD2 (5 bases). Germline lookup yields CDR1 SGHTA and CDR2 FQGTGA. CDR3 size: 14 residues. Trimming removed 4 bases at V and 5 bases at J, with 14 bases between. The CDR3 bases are TGTGCCAGCAGCTCGGGTCGGGGTGAGGAGACCCAGTACTTC. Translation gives CASSSGRGEETQYF.

CDR3 nucleotides: TGTGCCAGCACACTGACCGCGGGGACGAACACCGGGGAGCTGTTTTTT. This codes for CASTLTAGTNTGELFF. V is TRBV18 and J is TRBJ2-2; D perhaps matches TRBD2 (6 bases). The germline V gene encodes CDR1 KGHSH and CDR2 LQKENI. CDR3 size: 16 residues. The ends were cut back, 8 bases at V and 0 bases at J, with 16 bases in the middle.

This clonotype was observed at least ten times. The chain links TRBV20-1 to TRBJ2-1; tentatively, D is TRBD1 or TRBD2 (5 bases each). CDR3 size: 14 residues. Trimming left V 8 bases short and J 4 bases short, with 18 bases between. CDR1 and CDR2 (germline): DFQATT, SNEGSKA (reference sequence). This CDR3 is CSPRAGTTYNEQFF. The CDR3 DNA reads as TGCAGTCCCCGTGCCGGGACCACTTACAATGAGCAGTTCTTC.

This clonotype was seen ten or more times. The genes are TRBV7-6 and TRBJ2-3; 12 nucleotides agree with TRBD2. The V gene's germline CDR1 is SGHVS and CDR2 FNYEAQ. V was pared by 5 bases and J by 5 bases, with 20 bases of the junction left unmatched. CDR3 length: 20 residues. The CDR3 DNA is TGTGCCAGCAGCGGCCAGACAGGGGGGACTAGCGGGCTGAGAAAAGATACGCAGTATTTT. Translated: CASSGQTGGTSGLRKDTQYF.

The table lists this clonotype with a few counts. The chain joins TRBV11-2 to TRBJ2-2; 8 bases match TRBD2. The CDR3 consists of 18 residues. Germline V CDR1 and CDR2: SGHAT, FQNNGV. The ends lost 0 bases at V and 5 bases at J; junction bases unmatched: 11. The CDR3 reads CASSLDNLGGRSTGELFF. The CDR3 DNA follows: TGTGCCAGCAGCTTAGACAACCTTGGCGGGAGGTCTACCGGGGAGCTGTTTTTT.

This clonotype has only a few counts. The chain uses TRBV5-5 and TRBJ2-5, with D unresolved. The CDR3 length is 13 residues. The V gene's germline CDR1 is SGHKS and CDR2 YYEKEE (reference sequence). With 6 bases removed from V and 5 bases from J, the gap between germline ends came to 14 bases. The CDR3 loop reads CASTHPGSETQYF. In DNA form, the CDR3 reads TGTGCCAGCACGCACCCGGGTTCGGAGACCCAGTACTTC.

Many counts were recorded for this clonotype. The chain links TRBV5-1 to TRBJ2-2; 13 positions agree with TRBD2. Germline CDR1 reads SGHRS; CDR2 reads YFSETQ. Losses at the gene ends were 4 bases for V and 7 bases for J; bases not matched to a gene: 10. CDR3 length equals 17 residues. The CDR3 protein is CASSPFGTSGISGELFF. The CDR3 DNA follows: TGCGCCAGCAGCCCATTTGGGACTAGCGGGATAAGCGGGGAGCTGTTTTTT. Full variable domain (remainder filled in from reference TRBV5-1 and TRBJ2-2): KAGVTQTPRYLIKTRGQQVTLSCSPISGHRSVSWYQQTPGQGLQFLFEYFSETQRNKGNFPGRFSGRQFSNSRSEMNVSTLELGDSALYLCASSPFGTSGISGELFFGEGSRLTVL.

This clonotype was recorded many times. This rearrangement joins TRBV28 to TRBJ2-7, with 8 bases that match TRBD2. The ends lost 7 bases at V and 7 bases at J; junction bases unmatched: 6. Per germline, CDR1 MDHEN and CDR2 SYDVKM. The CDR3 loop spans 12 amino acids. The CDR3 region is CASKFGGREQYF. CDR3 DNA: TGTGCCAGCAAATTCGGCGGGAGGGAGCAGTACTTC.

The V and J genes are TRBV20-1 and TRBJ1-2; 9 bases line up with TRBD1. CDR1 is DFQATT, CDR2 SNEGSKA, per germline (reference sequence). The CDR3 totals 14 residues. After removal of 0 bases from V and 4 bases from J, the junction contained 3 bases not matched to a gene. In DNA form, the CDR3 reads TGCAGTGCTAGAGATCAGGACAGGGGCTATGGCTACACCTTC. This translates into CSARDQDRGYGYTF.

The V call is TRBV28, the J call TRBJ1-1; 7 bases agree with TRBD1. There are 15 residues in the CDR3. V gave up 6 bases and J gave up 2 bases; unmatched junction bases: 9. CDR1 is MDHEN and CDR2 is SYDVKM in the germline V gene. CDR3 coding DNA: TGTGCCAGCAGCTTCGTGGGACAGCGAAACACTGAAGCTTTCTTT. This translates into CASSFVGQRNTEAFF.

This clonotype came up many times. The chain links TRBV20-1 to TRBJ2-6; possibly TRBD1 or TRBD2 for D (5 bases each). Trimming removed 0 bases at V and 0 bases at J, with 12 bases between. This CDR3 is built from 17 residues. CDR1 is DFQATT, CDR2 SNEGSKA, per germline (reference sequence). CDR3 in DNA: TGCAGTGCTAGAGAGGCAGGGAGCTACTCTGGGGCCAACGTCCTGACTTTC. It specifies CSAREAGSYSGANVLTF.

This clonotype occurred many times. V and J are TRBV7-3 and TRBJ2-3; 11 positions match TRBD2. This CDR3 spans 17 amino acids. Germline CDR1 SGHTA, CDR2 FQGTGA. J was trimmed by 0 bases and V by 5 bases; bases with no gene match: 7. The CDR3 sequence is CASSRTSGLPSTDTQYF. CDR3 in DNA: TGTGCCAGCAGCCGGACTAGCGGGCTACCCAGCACAGATACGCAGTATTTT.